This record concerns one T cell receptor (beta chain) sequence. Method: immunoSEQ multiplex PCR; TCRdb's copy keeps in-frame clones and lacks some. The repertoire holds approximately 200,000 clones, with over 80% as singletons. J was trimmed by 4 bases and V by 5 bases; bases with no gene match: 10. The CDR3 length is 16 residues. These data come from a study of blood T cell repertoires in COVID-19. The J gene is TRBJ1-5, the V gene TRBV6-7; 8 bases are a match to TRBD1. TRBV6-7 is given ORF status, its function remaining uncertain. The TCR was taken from a woman younger than 45 with acute or convalescent COVID-19. The specimen was peripheral blood. CDR3 bases: TGTGCCAGCAGTCCCGGACAGGGAGATCCTAATCAGCCCCAGCATTTT. Translated: CASSPGQGDPNQPQHF.